The rows below give T cell receptor beta chains drawn from one sample of a study of blood T cell repertoires in COVID-19. Method: immunoSEQ multiplex PCR; TCRdb's copy keeps in-frame clones and lacks some. The table shows some 150,000 clones, with more than 80% occurring only once. Material for sequencing was peripheral blood. All receptors derive from a man aged 50-59 years with acute or convalescent COVID-19. Each CDR3 is given with its conserved first and last residue. The order of the fields is J gene, V gene, clone size, D gene, CDR3 protein, CDR3 DNA. D genes are given only for firm matches. Only part of the rows carry a size: once, few, many, or a class if the clone is expanded.

J gene: TRBJ2-7
V gene: TRBV6-6
clone size: .
D gene: TRBD1
CDR3 protein: CASSYGTGSSYEQYF
CDR3 DNA: TGTGCCAGCAGTTACGGGACAGGATCATCCTACGAGCAGTACTTC

J gene: TRBJ2-1
V gene: TRBV30
clone size: once
D gene: TRBD1
CDR3 protein: CAWSTLDRGNEQFF
CDR3 DNA: TGTGCCTGGAGTACCTTAGACAGGGGCAATGAGCAGTTCTTC

J gene: TRBJ2-1
V gene: TRBV11-2
clone size: .
D gene: TRBD2
CDR3 protein: CASSLAGTSGGYNEQFF
CDR3 DNA: TGTGCCAGCAGCTTAGCCGGCACTAGCGGGGGCTACAATGAGCAGTTCTTC

J gene: TRBJ1-1
V gene: TRBV18
clone size: .
D gene: TRBD1
CDR3 protein: CASSPRTGGAETEAFF
CDR3 DNA: TGTGCCAGCTCACCTCGGACAGGGGGCGCGGAGACTGAAGCTTTCTTT

J gene: TRBJ2-7
V gene: TRBV7-9
clone size: .
D gene: TRBD1
CDR3 protein: CASSLADRGSEQYF
CDR3 DNA: TGTGCCAGCAGCTTGGCTGACAGGGGCAGTGAGCAGTACTTC

J gene: TRBJ1-5
V gene: TRBV7-6
clone size: .
D gene: TRBD1
CDR3 protein: CASSREGVGACGTGIQPQHF
CDR3 DNA: TGTGCCAGCAGCCGAGAGGGTGTTGGTGCTTGCGGGACAGGGATTCAGCCCCAGCATTTT

J gene: TRBJ2-3
V gene: TRBV4-2
clone size: few
D gene: TRBD1
CDR3 protein: CASSPTGGPADTQYF
CDR3 DNA: TGTGCCAGCAGCCCAACAGGGGGGCCGGCAGATACGCAGTATTTT

J gene: TRBJ2-4
V gene: TRBV18
clone size: .
D gene: TRBD1
CDR3 protein: CASSPGQKNIQYF
CDR3 DNA: TGTGCCAGCTCACCGGGACAGAAAAACATTCAGTACTTC

J gene: TRBJ1-5
V gene: TRBV5-1
clone size: .
D gene: .
CDR3 protein: CASSLGILGNQPQHF
CDR3 DNA: TGCGCCAGCAGTTTGGGAATCCTAGGCAATCAGCCCCAGCATTTT

J gene: TRBJ2-7
V gene: TRBV7-2
clone size: .
D gene: .
CDR3 protein: CASSLANTYEQYF
CDR3 DNA: TGTGCCAGCAGCTTAGCGAACACCTACGAGCAGTACTTC

J gene: TRBJ1-4
V gene: TRBV28
clone size: .
D gene: TRBD1
CDR3 protein: CASSLPGGSYEKLFF
CDR3 DNA: TGTGCCAGCAGTTTACCAGGGGGCAGTTATGAAAAACTGTTTTTT

J gene: TRBJ1-6
V gene: TRBV7-2
clone size: .
D gene: .
CDR3 protein: CASSLVLPGDSPLHF
CDR3 DNA: TGTGCCAGCAGCTTAGTCTTGCCAGGTGATTCACCCCTCCACTTT

J gene: TRBJ1-2
V gene: TRBV7-2
clone size: .
D gene: .
CDR3 protein: CASSFSGRAMSGYTF
CDR3 DNA: TGTGCCAGCAGTTTTAGCGGCAGGGCTATGAGTGGCTACACCTTC

J gene: TRBJ1-4
V gene: TRBV7-9
clone size: .
D gene: .
CDR3 protein: CASSPNTQGSNEKLFF
CDR3 DNA: TGTGCCAGCAGCCCCAACACTCAGGGCTCTAATGAAAAACTGTTTTTT

J gene: TRBJ1-5
V gene: TRBV27
clone size: .
D gene: .
CDR3 protein: CASSPYKDPGSNQPQHF
CDR3 DNA: TGTGCCAGCAGTCCATACAAGGACCCGGGGAGCAATCAGCCCCAGCATTTT

J gene: TRBJ2-5
V gene: TRBV19
clone size: once
D gene: TRBD2
CDR3 protein: CASSISSGYQETQYF
CDR3 DNA: TGTGCCAGTAGTATCAGTAGCGGGTACCAAGAGACCCAGTACTTC

J gene: TRBJ1-4
V gene: TRBV15
clone size: .
D gene: TRBD1
CDR3 protein: CATSIGTGLNNEKLFF
CDR3 DNA: TGTGCCACCAGCATAGGGACAGGGCTAAACAATGAAAAACTGTTTTTT

J gene: TRBJ2-7
V gene: TRBV18
clone size: .
D gene: TRBD1
CDR3 protein: CASSDVGQGYEQYF
CDR3 DNA: TGTGCCAGCTCAGACGTGGGACAGGGGTACGAGCAGTACTTC